This T cell receptor beta chain was identified during a study of T cells in localized non-small cell lung cancer. Study results and caveats: Uninvolved nearby lung showed the greatest T cell clonality, exceeding that found in tumor. Investigators sequenced only a single tumor region, leaving heterogeneity possible. The appearance of a median about 60 of the top 100 tumor clones was seen in adjacent lung. Elevated circulating T cell density in blood was associated with longer overall survival.

Method: immunoSEQ multiplex PCR; TCRdb's copy keeps in-frame clones and lacks some. The sample yields about 70,000 clones, 80% to 90% seen once. CDR1 and CDR2 from the germline V gene are MGHDK and SYGVNS. Trimming cost V 5 bases and J 1 base, with 19 bases left between them. This CDR3 contains 17 residues. Note on this clone: No antigen is known for it.

The sequence was collected from a male donor at least 60 years old with stage III squamous cell lung carcinoma. Specimen: peripheral blood, collected before any cancer treatment. The rearrangement links TRBV25-1 to TRBJ2-3; weak D call: TRBD2 (6 bases). This CDR3 is CASSPLLARRGTDTQYF. As DNA, the CDR3 is TGTGCCAGCAGTCCCCTGCTAGCGCGGAGAGGCACAGATACGCAGTATTTT.